Presented here are 19 T cell receptor beta chains from one specimen sequenced in a study of T cell responses to AZD1222 COVID-19 vaccine. The table came from immunoSEQ multiplex PCR; TCRdb's copy has only in-frame clones and leaves some out. Among roughly 140,000 clones listed, approximately 93% were seen once. The input for sequencing was peripheral blood, taken after recovery from COVID-19. These receptors originate from an adult who had recovered from COVID-19.

The chain couples TRBV11-3 to TRBJ2-7, with 9 positions matching TRBD1. CDR3 length equals 13 residues. V lost 4 bases to trimming and J lost 6 bases; unmatched junction nucleotides: 4. Per the germline V gene, CDR1 is SGHNT and CDR2 is YENEEA. The DNA of the CDR3 is TGTGCCAGCAGCTGGGACAGGGTAGGCGAGCAGTACTTC. Amino acids: CASSWDRVGEQYF.

The chain joins TRBV29-1 to TRBJ2-7; D is uncertain. V lost 6 bases and J lost 3, with 12 bases in between. CDR1 and CDR2 (germline): SQVTM, ANQGSEA. The CDR3 consists of 12 residues. DNA of the CDR3: TGCAGCGTCCGAGTTCTAAGCTACGAGCAGTACTTC. Its translation is CSVRVLSYEQYF.

The V call is TRBV24-1, the J call TRBJ2-1; D possibly matches TRBD1 or TRBD2 (5 bases each). The V gene's germline CDR1 is KGHDR and CDR2 SFDVKD. V was cut by 6 bases and J by 9 bases, with 20 bases left in between. The CDR3 runs to 15 residues. The CDR3 DNA is TGTGCCACCAGTTATGGGTCGGGACCCTTACCTGAGCAGTTCTTC. It is translated as CATSYGSGPLPEQFF.

The V and J genes are TRBV4-1 and TRBJ2-5, with 7 bases lining up with TRBD2. This CDR3 spans 17 amino acids. Trimming at V came to 3 bases and at J to 4 bases, leaving 14 bases not matched to a gene. The germline V gene has CDR1 MGHRA and CDR2 YSYEKL. The DNA for the CDR3 is TGCGCCAGCAGCCATCAAACCCCCTGGGGGAGGGGAGAGACCCAGTACTTC. Its protein is CASSHQTPWGRGETQYF.

This clone was picked up one time. V usage is TRBV24-1 and J usage is TRBJ2-5; 7 nucleotides line up with TRBD1. J was trimmed by 5 bases and V by 2 bases; bases with no gene match: 4. The CDR3 extends over 14 amino acids. Germline assignment: CDR1 KGHDR and CDR2 SFDVKD. This CDR3 reads CATSDSIRGETQYF. In DNA, the CDR3 is TGTGCCACCAGTGATTCGATCAGGGGGGAGACCCAGTACTTC.

This chain links TRBV15 with TRBJ1-5; possibly TRBD1 for D (6 bases). The CDR3 length is 14 residues. Germline V gene sequence: CDR1 LNHNV, CDR2 YYDKDF (reference sequence). The V and J ends lost 8 bases and 2 bases respectively, with 13 bases between them. Here the CDR3 reads CATGAGEGNQPQHF. The CDR3 DNA reads as TGTGCCACCGGCGCAGGGGAGGGCAATCAGCCCCAGCATTTT.

This chain connects TRBV28 to TRBJ2-2, with D possibly matching TRBD2 (7 bases). CDR1 and CDR2 from the germline V gene are MDHEN and SYDVKM. The CDR3 sequence is 13 residues long. The V end lost 6 bases, the J end lost 8 bases, and 13 bases lay between the germline ends. The CDR3 protein is CASRDSGKGELFF. The CDR3 DNA follows: TGTGCCAGCAGGGACAGCGGGAAAGGGGAGCTGTTTTTT. The full variable domain, with the rest looked up from reference TRBV28 and TRBJ2-2, is DVKVTQSSRYLVKRTGEKVFLECVQDMDHENMFWYRQDPGLGLRLIYFSYDVKMKEKGDIPEGYSVSREKKERFSLILESASTNQTSMYLCASRDSGKGELFFGEGSRLTVL.

This chain uses TRBV27 with TRBJ2-7; D call uncertain. Germline CDR1 reads MNHEY; CDR2 reads SMNVEV (reference sequence). V lost 4 bases to trimming and J lost 0 bases, with 10 bases between them. This CDR3 comprises 14 residues. CDR3 sequence reads: CASSSLFGSYEQYF. The CDR3 coding sequence is TGTGCCAGCAGTTCTCTCTTCGGCTCCTACGAGCAGTACTTC.

The V and J genes are TRBV11-3 and TRBJ1-3; 7 nucleotides agree with TRBD1. The CDR3 is 15 residues long. Germline CDR1 is SGHNT and CDR2 is YENEEA. V lost 5 bases, J lost 0 bases, and 4 bases stayed unmatched. CDR3 in DNA: TGTGCCAGCAGCCGAGGACAGGTCTCTGGAAACACCATATATTTT. It is translated as CASSRGQVSGNTIYF.

This sequence joins TRBV5-1 and TRBJ1-1; 11 bases map to TRBD1. With V trimmed by 8 bases and J by 4 bases, 10 bases remained unmatched. Germline V gene lookup returns CDR1 SGHRS and CDR2 YFSETQ. The CDR3 runs to 15 residues. CDR3 region: CASTGTGGVSTEAFF. CDR3 DNA sequence: TGCGCCAGTACCGGGACAGGGGGTGTTAGCACTGAAGCTTTCTTT.

The chain carries TRBV28 and TRBJ1-2; D possibly corresponds to TRBD1 (5 bases). The germline V gene has CDR1 MDHEN and CDR2 SYDVKM. V lost 6 bases to trimming and J lost 10 bases, with 15 bases between them. The CDR3 spans 12 residues. The CDR3 reads CASSSRVAYYTF. DNA for the CDR3: TGTGCCAGCAGCTCCAGGGTTGCTTACTACACCTTC.

DNA of the CDR3: TGCAGCGTTGGGGCACGGACTAGCGGCCTCAATGAGCAGTTCTTC. Residues: CSVGARTSGLNEQFF. The V call is TRBV29-1, the J call TRBJ2-1; 10 nucleotides line up with TRBD2. The germline V gene encodes CDR1 SQVTM and CDR2 ANQGSEA. CDR3 length: 15 residues. J gave up 6 bases and V 4 bases, and 9 bases lay outside the gene matches.

The CDR3 here is CASSQQTGKGTQYF. The CDR3 DNA is TGTGCCAGCAGCCAGCAGACAGGGAAAGGGACCCAGTACTTC. V and J are TRBV3-1 (or the pseudogene TRBV3-2) and TRBJ2-5; 7 bases fit TRBD1. Trimming cost V 3 bases and J 7 bases; bases outside gene matches: 8. Germline values: CDR1 LGHDT, CDR2 YNNKEL (reference sequence). The length of the CDR3 is 14 residues.

The J gene is TRBJ2-5, the V gene TRBV29-1; D is perhaps TRBD1 or TRBD2 (5 bases each). The CDR3 runs 16 residues. CDR1 and CDR2 from the germline V gene are SQVTM and ANQGSEA. V lost 0 bases and J 1 base, leaving 15 bases between the germline ends. Written as DNA, the CDR3 is TGCAGCGTTGAAGACTGGGACCTCGTACCCCAAGAGACCCAGTACTTC. Translated, it gives CSVEDWDLVPQETQYF.

This clone was picked up one time. CDR3 DNA sequence: TGTGCCAGCAGCTTAGGAGCGGGAGTCCCCCCACACAGAGATACGCAGTATTTT. As protein: CASSLGAGVPPHRDTQYF. The chain carries TRBV7-9 and TRBJ2-3, with 8 bases that match TRBD2. After removal of 1 base from V and 5 bases from J, the junction contained 14 bases not matched to a gene. Germline loops: CDR1 SEHNR, CDR2 FQNEAQ (reference sequence). The CDR3 runs to 18 residues.

The genes are TRBV7-9 and TRBJ2-1; TRBD2 might be the D (6 bases). Trimming left V 1 base short and J 7 bases short, with 20 bases between. CDR1 and CDR2 (germline): SEHNR, FQNEAQ (reference sequence). This CDR3 is built from 17 residues. The CDR3 spells CASSLGASAVLRNEQFF. CDR3 DNA sequence: TGTGCCAGCAGCTTAGGTGCTAGCGCCGTTCTAAGGAATGAGCAGTTCTTC.

The V call is TRBV10-1, the J call TRBJ1-1; TRBD1 is a possible D gene (5 bases). Between the trimmed V and J ends, which lost 6 bases and 10 bases, there was a span of 12 bases. CDR3 length: 11 residues. The V gene's germline CDR1 is WNHNN and CDR2 SYGVQD (reference sequence). For the CDR3, the DNA is TGCGCCAGCAGGGCAGGGTTTTTAGCTTTCTTT. Translated, it gives CASRAGFLAFF.

The V call is TRBV9, the J call TRBJ2-2; a weak D match, TRBD1 (6 bases). Deletions cut 1 base from V and 5 bases from J, with 15 bases between. CDR3 length equals 16 residues. From germline, CDR1 is SGDLS and CDR2 YYNGEE. The CDR3 sequence: CASSVRGTHVTGELFF. CDR3 DNA sequence: TGTGCCAGCAGCGTAAGGGGGACACATGTAACCGGGGAGCTGTTTTTT.

V is TRBV7-2 and J is TRBJ2-3; D is unclear. Per germline, CDR1 SGHTA and CDR2 FQGNSA. The CDR3 spans 12 residues. Deletions cut 1 base from V and 11 bases from J, with 10 bases between. The CDR3 DNA reads TGTGCCAGCAGCTTAGACCCCCTGGGGCAGTATTTT. Translating it yields CASSLDPLGQYF.